The T cell receptor beta chain under discussion was sequenced for a study of OX40 agonist ivuxolimab in advanced cancers. Study background: Six ivuxolimab dose levels, 0.01 to 10 mg/kg, were given intravenously every 2 weeks. The eligibility criteria allowed prior anti-PD-1, anti-PD-L1 or anti-CTLA-4 therapy, and roughly 39% had some. Findings and caveats of the study: At 0.1 to 3.0 mg/kg, CD4+ and CD8+ blood T cells expanded clonally by week 6.

V was pared by 1 base and J by 4 bases, with 7 bases of the junction left unmatched. Per germline, CDR1 LNHDA and CDR2 SQIVND (reference sequence). This CDR3 has 16 residues. A word on this clone: The antigen is not known.

Clones were read by immunoSEQ multiplex PCR, and TCRdb kept only the in-frame ones, dropping some. The data show 70,000 to 85,000 clones, with roughly nine tenths seen just once and 0.55% to 0.8% held by the top ten. This material consisted of CD4+ or CD8+ T cells sorted from blood, taken in a trial of the OX40 agonist ivuxolimab. The receptor was derived from an adult with an advanced solid tumor such as melanoma, head and neck, liver or kidney cancer. The rearrangement joins TRBV19 to TRBJ1-2; 9 positions agree with TRBD1. CDR3 region: CASSIGGTGFPYGYTF. As DNA, the CDR3 is TGTGCCAGTAGTATAGGAGGGACAGGGTTTCCCTATGGCTACACCTTC.